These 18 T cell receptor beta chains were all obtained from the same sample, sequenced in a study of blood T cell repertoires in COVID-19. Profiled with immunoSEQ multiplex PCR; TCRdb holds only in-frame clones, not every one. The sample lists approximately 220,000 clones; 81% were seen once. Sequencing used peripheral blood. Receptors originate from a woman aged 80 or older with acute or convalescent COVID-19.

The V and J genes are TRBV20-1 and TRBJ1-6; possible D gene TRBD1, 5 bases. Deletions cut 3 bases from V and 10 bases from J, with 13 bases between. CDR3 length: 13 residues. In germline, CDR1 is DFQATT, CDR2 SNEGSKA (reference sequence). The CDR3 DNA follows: TGCAGTGCTAGTGAGAGACAGACCTCACCCCTCCACTTT. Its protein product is CSASERQTSPLHF.

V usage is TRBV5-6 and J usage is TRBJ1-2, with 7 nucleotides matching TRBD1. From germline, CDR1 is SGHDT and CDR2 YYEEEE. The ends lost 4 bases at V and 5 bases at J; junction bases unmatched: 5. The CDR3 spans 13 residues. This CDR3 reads CASSGGRGYGYTF. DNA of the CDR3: TGTGCCAGCAGCGGGGGCAGGGGGTATGGCTACACCTTC.

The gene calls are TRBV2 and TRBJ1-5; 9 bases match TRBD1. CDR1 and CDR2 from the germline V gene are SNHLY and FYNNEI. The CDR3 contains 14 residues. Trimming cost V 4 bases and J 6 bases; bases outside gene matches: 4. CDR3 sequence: CASSVGQGSQPQHF. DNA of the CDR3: TGTGCCAGCAGTGTGGGACAGGGAAGTCAGCCCCAGCATTTT.

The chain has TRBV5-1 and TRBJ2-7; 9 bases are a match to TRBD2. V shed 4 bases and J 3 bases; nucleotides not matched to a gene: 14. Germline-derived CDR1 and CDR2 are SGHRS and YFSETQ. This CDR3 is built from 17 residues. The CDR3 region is CASSPTGAREGNYEQYF. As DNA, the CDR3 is TGCGCCAGCAGCCCCACGGGGGCGCGGGAGGGTAACTACGAGCAGTACTTC.

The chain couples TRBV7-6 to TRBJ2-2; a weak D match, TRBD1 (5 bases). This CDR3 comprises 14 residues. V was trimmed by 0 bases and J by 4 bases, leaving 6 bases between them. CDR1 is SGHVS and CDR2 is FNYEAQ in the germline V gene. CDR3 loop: CASSLARATGELFF. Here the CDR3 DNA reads TGTGCCAGCAGCTTAGCCAGGGCCACCGGGGAGCTGTTTTTT.

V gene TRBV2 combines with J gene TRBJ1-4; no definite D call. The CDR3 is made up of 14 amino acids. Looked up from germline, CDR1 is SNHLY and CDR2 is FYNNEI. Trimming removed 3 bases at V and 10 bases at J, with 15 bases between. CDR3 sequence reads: CASSDLQTARKLFF. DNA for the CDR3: TGTGCCAGCAGTGACTTACAAACCGCCCGAAAACTGTTTTTT.

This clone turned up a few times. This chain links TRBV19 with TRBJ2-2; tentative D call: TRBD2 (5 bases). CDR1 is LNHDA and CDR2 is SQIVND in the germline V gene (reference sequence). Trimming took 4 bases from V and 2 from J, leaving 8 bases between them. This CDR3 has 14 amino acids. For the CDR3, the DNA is TGTGCCAGTAGTAGGGAGACCAACACCGGGGAGCTGTTTTTT. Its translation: CASSRETNTGELFF. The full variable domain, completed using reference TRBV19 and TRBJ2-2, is DGGITQSPKYLFRKEGQNVTLSCEQNLNHDAMYWYRQDPGQGLRLIYYSQIVNDFQKGDIAEGYSVSREKKESFPLTVTSAQKNPTAFYLCASSRETNTGELFFGEGSRLTVL.

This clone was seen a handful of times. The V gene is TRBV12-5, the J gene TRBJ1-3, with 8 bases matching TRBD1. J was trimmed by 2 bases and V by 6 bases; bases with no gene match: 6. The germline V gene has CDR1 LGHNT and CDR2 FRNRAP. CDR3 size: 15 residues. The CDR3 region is CASGWTGRAGNTIYF. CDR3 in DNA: TGTGCTAGTGGCTGGACAGGGCGGGCTGGAAACACCATATATTTT.

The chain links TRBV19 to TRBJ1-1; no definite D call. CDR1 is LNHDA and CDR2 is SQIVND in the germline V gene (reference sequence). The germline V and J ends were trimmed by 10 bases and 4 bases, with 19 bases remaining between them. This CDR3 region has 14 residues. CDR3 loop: CATSLGIRSTEAFF. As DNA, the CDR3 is TGTGCCACCAGTTTAGGTATCCGGAGCACTGAAGCTTTCTTT.

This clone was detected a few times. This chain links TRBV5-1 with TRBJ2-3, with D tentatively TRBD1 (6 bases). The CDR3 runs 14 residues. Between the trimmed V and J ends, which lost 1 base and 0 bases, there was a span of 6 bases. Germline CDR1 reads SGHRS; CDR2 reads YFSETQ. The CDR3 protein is CASSLTGSTDTQYF. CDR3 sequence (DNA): TGCGCCAGCAGCTTGACAGGGAGCACAGATACGCAGTATTTT.

CDR3 protein: CTPTVMGGPDTVQPQHF. The CDR3 DNA is TGCACCCCCACAGTCATGGGGGGTCCCGACACGGTTCAGCCCCAGCATTTT. The chain has TRBV1 and TRBJ1-5. TRBV1 is recorded as a pseudogene. The CDR3 extends over 17 amino acids.

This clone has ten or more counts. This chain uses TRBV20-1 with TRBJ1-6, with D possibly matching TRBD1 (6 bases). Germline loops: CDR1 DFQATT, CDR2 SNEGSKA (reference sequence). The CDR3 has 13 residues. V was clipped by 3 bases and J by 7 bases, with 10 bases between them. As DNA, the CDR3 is TGCAGTGCTAGTTCCGGACAGAATTCACCCCTCCACTTT. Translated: CSASSGQNSPLHF.

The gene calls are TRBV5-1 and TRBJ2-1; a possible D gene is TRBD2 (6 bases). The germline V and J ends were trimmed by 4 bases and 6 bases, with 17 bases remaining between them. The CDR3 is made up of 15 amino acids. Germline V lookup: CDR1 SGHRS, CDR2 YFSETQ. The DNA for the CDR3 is TGCGCCAGCAGCCCCCCGGACTATCTTCGCAATGAGCAGTTCTTC. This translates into CASSPPDYLRNEQFF.

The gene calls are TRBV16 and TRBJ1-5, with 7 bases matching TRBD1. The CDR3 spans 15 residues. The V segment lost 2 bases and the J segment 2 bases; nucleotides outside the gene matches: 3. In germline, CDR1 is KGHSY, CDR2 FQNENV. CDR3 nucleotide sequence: TGTGCCAGCAGCCAAGACAGGGTGGGCAATCAGCCCCAGCATTTT. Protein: CASSQDRVGNQPQHF.

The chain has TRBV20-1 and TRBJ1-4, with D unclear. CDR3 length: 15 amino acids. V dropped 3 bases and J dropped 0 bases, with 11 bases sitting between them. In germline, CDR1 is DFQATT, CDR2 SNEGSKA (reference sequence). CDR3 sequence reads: CSASPLSATNEKLFF. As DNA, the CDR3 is TGCAGTGCTAGTCCACTGAGCGCAACTAATGAAAAACTGTTTTTT.

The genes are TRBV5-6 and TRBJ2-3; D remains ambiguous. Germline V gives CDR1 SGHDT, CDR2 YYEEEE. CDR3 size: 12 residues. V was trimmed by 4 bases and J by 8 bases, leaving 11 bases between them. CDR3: CASSATGGTQYF. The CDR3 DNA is TGTGCCAGCAGCGCAACTGGTGGTACGCAGTATTTT.

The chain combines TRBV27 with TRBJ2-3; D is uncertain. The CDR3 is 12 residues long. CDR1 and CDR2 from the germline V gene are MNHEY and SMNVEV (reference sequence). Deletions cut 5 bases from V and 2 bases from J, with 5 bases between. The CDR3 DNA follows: TGTGCCAGCAGTCAAAACACAGATACGCAGTATTTT. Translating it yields CASSQNTDTQYF.

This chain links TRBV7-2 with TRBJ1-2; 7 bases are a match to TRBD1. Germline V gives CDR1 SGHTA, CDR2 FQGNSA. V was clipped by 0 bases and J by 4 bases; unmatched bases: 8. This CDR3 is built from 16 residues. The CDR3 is CASSLAGTALGYGYTF. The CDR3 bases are TGTGCCAGCAGCTTAGCTGGGACAGCACTTGGCTATGGCTACACCTTC.